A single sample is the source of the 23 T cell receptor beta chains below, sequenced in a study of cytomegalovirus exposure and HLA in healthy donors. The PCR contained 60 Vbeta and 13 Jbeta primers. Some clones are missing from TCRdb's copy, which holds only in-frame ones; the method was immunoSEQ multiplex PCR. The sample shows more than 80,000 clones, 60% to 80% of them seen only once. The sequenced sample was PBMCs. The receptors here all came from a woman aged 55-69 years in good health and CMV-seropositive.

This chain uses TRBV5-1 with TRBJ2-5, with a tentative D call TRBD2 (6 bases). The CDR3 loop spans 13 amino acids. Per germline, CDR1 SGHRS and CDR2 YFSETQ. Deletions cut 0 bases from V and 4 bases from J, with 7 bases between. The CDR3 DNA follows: TGCGCCAGCAGCTTGGCCGGGGGAGAGACCCAGTACTTC. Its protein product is CASSLAGGETQYF.

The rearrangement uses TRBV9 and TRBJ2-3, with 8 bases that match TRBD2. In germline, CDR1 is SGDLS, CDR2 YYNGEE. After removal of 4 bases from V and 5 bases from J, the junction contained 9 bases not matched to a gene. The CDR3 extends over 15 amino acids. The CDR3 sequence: CASSSSGRGEDTQYF. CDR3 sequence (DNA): TGTGCCAGCAGCTCGAGCGGGAGAGGGGAAGATACGCAGTATTTT.

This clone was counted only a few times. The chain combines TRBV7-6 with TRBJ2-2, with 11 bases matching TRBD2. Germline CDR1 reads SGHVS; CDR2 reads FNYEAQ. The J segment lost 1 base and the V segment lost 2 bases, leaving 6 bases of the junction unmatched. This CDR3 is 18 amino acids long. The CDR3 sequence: CASSLRPGTSGNTGELFF. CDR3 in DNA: TGTGCCAGCAGCTTAAGACCCGGGACTAGCGGGAACACCGGGGAGCTGTTTTTT.

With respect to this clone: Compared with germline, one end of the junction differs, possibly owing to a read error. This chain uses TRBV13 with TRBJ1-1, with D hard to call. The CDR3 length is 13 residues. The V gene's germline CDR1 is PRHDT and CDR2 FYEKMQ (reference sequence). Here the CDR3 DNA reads TGTGCCAGCAGCCTAGGTAGGAGGGCTGAAGCTTTCTTT. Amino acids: CASSLGRRAEAFF.

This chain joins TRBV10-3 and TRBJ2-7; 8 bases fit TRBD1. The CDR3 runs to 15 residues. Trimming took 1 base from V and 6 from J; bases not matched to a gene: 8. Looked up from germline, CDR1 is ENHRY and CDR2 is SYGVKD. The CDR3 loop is CAISEYSTGVTEQYF. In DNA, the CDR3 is TGTGCCATCAGTGAGTATTCGACAGGGGTCACCGAGCAGTACTTC.

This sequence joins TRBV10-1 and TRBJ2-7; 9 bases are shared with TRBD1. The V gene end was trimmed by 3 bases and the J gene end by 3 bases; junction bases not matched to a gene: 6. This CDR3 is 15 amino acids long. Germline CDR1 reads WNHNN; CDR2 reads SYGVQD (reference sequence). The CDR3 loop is CASSEYRGLNYEQYF. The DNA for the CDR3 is TGCGCCAGCAGTGAATACAGGGGGCTCAACTACGAGCAGTACTTC.

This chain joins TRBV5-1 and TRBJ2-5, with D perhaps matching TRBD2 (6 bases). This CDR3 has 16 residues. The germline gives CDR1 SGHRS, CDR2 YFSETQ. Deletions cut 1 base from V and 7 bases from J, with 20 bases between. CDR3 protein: CASSLSTGTDLRTQYF. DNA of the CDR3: TGCGCCAGCAGCTTGTCCACCGGGACTGACCTTCGGACCCAGTACTTC.

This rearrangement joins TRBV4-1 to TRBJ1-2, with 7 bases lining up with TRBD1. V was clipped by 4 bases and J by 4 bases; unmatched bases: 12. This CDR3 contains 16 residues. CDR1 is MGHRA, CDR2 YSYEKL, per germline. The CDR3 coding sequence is TGCGCCAGCAGCCGAGCAGGGACAGAAGCCCTCTATGGCTACACCTTC. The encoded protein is CASSRAGTEALYGYTF.

The DNA for the CDR3 is TGTGCCAGTAGTACCGGGGACAGTAATAACCAGCATTTT. It encodes CASSTGDSNNQHF. The genes are TRBV19 and TRBJ1-5; 7 bases match TRBD1. The CDR3 runs to 13 residues. V gave up 4 bases and J gave up 12 bases; unmatched junction bases: 9. Germline lookup yields CDR1 LNHDA and CDR2 SQIVND (reference sequence). Full variable domain (outside the CDR3, taken from reference TRBV19 and TRBJ1-5): DGGITQSPKYLFRKEGQNVTLSCEQNLNHDAMYWYRQDPGQGLRLIYYSQIVNDFQKGDIAEGYSVSREKKESFPLTVTSAQKNPTAFYLCASSTGDSNNQHFGDGTRLSIL.

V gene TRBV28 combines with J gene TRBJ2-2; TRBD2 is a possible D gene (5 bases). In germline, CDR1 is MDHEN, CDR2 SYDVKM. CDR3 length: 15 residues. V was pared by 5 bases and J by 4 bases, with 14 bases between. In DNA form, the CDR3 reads TGTGCCAGCAGTGTCTGGACGGCGGGCACCGGGGAGCTGTTTTTT. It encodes CASSVWTAGTGELFF.

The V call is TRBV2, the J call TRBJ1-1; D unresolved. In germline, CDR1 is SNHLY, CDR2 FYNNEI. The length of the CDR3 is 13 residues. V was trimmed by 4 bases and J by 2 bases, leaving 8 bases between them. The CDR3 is CASSAGVNTEAFF. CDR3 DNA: TGTGCCAGCAGTGCAGGTGTAAACACTGAAGCTTTCTTT.

CDR3 loop: CASSMDRGNSPLHF. As DNA, the CDR3 is TGCGCCAGCAGTATGGACAGGGGAAATTCACCCCTCCACTTT. The rearrangement joins TRBV10-1 to TRBJ1-6, with 9 bases fitting TRBD1. Germline V gives CDR1 WNHNN, CDR2 SYGVQD (reference sequence). V was pared by 5 bases and J by 7 bases, with 3 bases of the junction left unmatched. The CDR3 runs 14 residues.

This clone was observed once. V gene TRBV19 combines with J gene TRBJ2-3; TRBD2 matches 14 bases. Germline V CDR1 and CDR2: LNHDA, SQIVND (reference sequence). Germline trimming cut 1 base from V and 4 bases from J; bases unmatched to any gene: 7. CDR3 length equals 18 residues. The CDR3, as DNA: TGTGCCAGTAGTATAGCCCTCCGACTAGCGGGAGGGTCAGATACGCAGTATTTT. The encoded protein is CASSIALRLAGGSDTQYF.

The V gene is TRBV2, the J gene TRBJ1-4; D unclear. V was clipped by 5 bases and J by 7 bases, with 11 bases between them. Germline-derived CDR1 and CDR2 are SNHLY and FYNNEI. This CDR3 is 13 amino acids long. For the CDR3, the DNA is TGTGCCAGCAGTTTAGCAGTTTCTGAAAAACTGTTTTTT. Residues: CASSLAVSEKLFF.

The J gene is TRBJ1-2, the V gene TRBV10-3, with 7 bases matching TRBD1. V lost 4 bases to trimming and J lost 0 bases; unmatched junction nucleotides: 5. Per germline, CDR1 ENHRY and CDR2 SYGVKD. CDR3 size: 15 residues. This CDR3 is CAISGYRGTNYGYTF. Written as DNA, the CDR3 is TGTGCCATCAGTGGATACAGGGGAACTAACTATGGCTACACCTTC.

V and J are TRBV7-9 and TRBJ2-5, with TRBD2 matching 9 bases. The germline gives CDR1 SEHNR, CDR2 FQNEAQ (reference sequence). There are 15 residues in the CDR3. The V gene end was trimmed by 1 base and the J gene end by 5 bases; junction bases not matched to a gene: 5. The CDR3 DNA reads TGTGCCAGCAGCTTAGGGCGGGAGGGCCGGGAGACCCAGTACTTC. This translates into CASSLGREGRETQYF.

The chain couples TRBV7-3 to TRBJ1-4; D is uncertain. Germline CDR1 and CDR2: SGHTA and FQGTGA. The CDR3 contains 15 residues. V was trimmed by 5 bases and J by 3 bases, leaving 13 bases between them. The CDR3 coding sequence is TGTGCCAGCAGCCCATCGGGTAATTCTAATGAAAAACTGTTTTTT. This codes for CASSPSGNSNEKLFF.

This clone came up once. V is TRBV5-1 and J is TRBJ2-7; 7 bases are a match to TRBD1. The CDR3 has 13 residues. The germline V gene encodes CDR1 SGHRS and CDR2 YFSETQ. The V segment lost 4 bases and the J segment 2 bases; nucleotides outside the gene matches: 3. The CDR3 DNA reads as TGCGCCAGCAGCCCCGACAGGGCCTACGAGCAGTACTTC. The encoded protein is CASSPDRAYEQYF.

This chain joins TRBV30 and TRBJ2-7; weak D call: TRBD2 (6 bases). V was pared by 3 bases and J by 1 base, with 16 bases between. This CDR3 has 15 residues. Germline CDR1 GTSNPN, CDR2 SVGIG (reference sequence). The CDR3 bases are TGTGCCTGGAGCACCCCCCGACTAGGTTCCTACGAGCAGTACTTC. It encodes CAWSTPRLGSYEQYF.

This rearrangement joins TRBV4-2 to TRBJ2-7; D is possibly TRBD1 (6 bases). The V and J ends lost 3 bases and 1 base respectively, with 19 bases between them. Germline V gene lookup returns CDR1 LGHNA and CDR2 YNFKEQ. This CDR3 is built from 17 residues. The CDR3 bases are TGTGCCAGCAGCCAGAACCGGGACACTCGTGGGTCCTACGAGCAGTACTTC. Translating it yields CASSQNRDTRGSYEQYF.

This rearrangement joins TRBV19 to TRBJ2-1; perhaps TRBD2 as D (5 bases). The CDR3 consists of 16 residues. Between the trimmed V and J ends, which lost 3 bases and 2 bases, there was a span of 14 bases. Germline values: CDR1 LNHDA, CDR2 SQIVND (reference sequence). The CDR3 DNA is TGTGCCAGTAGTATTTCGTCCGGGGAACCCTACAATGAGCAGTTCTTC. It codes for CASSISSGEPYNEQFF. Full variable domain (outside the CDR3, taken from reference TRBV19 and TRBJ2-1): DGGITQSPKYLFRKEGQNVTLSCEQNLNHDAMYWYRQDPGQGLRLIYYSQIVNDFQKGDIAEGYSVSREKKESFPLTVTSAQKNPTAFYLCASSISSGEPYNEQFFGPGTRLTVL.

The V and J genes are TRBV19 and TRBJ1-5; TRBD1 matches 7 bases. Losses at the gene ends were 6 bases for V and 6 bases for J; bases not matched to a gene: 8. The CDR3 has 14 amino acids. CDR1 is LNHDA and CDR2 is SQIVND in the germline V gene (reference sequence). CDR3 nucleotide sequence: TGTGCCAGTAGGGGGACAGCTGCTGGTCAGCCCCAGCATTTT. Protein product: CASRGTAAGQPQHF.

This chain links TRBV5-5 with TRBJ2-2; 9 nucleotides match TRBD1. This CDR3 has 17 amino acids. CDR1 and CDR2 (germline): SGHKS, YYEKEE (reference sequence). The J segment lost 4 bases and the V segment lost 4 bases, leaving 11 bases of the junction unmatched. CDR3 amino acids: CASSPPRDRAPTGELFF. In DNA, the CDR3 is TGTGCCAGCAGCCCCCCCAGGGACAGGGCGCCCACCGGGGAGCTGTTTTTT.